The clone carrying this TCR beta chain was detected ten times or more. The data originate from a study of spatial heterogeneity in lung cancer. On the study more broadly: The average count in raw reads for each unique TCR and UMI combination exceeded 8.5 appearances.

The time point was: blood at routine non-recurrence follow-up after resection. Unsorted whole RNA of tumor, nontumor lung or frozen PBMC was sequenced. Each TCR cDNA molecule carried a unique molecular identifier. Via MiXCR, TCRdb re-called the 5' RACE reads, giving one row per CDR3 protein. The sample holds under 30,000 distinct CDR3 sequences; 4.5% to 7.5% are singletons and the top ten take roughly a fifth. The V end was cut by 5 bases, the J end by 0 bases, with 10 bases between. Germline assignment: CDR1 SQVTM and CDR2 ANQGSEA. The CDR3 contains 13 residues. The rearrangement uses TRBV29-1 and TRBJ1-1; D remains unclear. The input for sequencing was PBMCs, taken at follow-up. The receptor's source is a male donor with early-stage non-small cell lung cancer. Here the CDR3 reads CSVQQNMNTEAFF. The CDR3 nucleotides read TGCAGCGTTCAACAGAACATGAACACTGAAGCTTTCTTT.